The following is a T cell receptor beta chain sequence with its context. Trimming removed 1 base from V and 6 bases from J, with 1 base in between. The length of the CDR3 is 11 residues. CDR1 and CDR2 from the germline V gene are LGHDT and YNNKEL (reference sequence). TCRdb called the RACE reads again in MiXCR, with one record for every CDR3 protein. The sample carries some 360,000 distinct CDR3 sequences, 4% to 6% recorded once. The sample's time point: pre-sensitization, week 0. Treatment indicated: therapeutic diphenylcyclopropenone sensitization with weekly scalp DPC. Before extraction, the whole blood was not fractionated, and total RNA was taken from it. The data originate from a study of human T cells and chemical hapten exposure. As for the study in general: Donors were sensitized with 2% DPC on the upper inner arm.

The V and J genes are TRBV3-1 and TRBJ2-1; no definite D call. The origin of this receptor is a woman between 45 and 60 years old with alopecia areata. Some clones in this sample may be carry-over from other donors' samples. The sequencing used whole blood, collected in connection with sensitization to the hapten diphenylcyclopropenone (DPC). This CDR3 is CASSQANEQFF. The CDR3 nucleotides read TGTGCCAGCAGCCAAGCCAATGAGCAGTTCTTC.